This T cell receptor (beta chain) is from a study of identical twins. Trimming took 5 bases from V and 3 from J, leaving 10 bases between them. This CDR3 is 13 amino acids long. Germline V gene data show CDR1 as KGHSH and CDR2 as LQKENI. TCRdb called the 5' RACE reads again in MiXCR, with one record for every CDR3 protein. This table holds about 520,000 distinct CDR3 sequences, 22% found once. These data were likewise used in another study, on T cells expressing NK-cell markers. From that study: The authors derived TCR beta repertoires from sorted CD3+CD56+NKG2C+, CD3+CD56+NKG2C- and CD3+CD56-NKG2C+ T cells.

Sequencing was done on a sample of CD4+ T cells sorted from blood. This chain joins TRBV18 and TRBJ1-2; TRBD1 is a possible D gene (6 bases). The TCR sequence derives from a woman between 18 and 30 years old in good health. The CDR3 spells CASSSTGDYGYTF. The DNA of the CDR3 is TGTGCCAGCTCATCGACAGGCGACTATGGCTACACCTTC.